The 5 T cell receptor beta chains given below trace back to one sample, sequenced in a study of metastatic and nonmetastatic thyroid tumors. Every patient underwent thyroid surgery untreated. Using MiXCR, TCRdb reanalyzed the PCR reads. The sample has approximately 25,000 clones; over 15% are singletons. The sequenced material came from blood. The receptors here all came from a male donor with papillary thyroid cancer or a benign thyroid nodule (not recorded which). Some clones in this sample may be carry-over from other donors' samples.

This clone was observed many times. The rearrangement joins TRBV20-1 to TRBJ1-5; a possible D gene is TRBD1 (6 bases). Looked up from germline, CDR1 is DFQATT and CDR2 is SNEGSKA (reference sequence). The CDR3 has 13 residues. Trimming left V 2 bases short and J 9 bases short, with 14 bases between. CDR3 amino acids: CSARFGVGGPQHF. CDR3 coding DNA: TGCAGTGCTAGATTCGGTGTAGGGGGGCCCCAGCATTTT.

This clone was counted ten times or more. The J gene is TRBJ2-3, the V gene TRBV10-1; 10 nucleotides align to TRBD1. V shed 3 bases, J shed 2 bases, and the junction held 2 bases outside the gene matches. Germline assignment: CDR1 WNHNN and CDR2 SYGVQD (reference sequence). The CDR3 sequence is 15 residues long. CDR3 coding DNA: TGCGCCAGCAGTGACGGGACAGGGGACACAGATACGCAGTATTTT. Protein sequence: CASSDGTGDTDTQYF.

This clone has ten or more counts. The chain joins TRBV11-2 to TRBJ2-3; 13 bases are shared with TRBD2. Per germline, CDR1 SGHAT and CDR2 FQNNGV. This CDR3 comprises 15 residues. J gave up 5 bases and V 5 bases, and 4 bases lay outside the gene matches. CDR3 in amino acids: CASSELAGGQDTQYF. DNA of the CDR3: TGTGCCAGCAGCGAACTAGCGGGAGGGCAAGATACGCAGTATTTT.

This clone was seen at least ten times. The V and J genes are TRBV18 and TRBJ2-2; D is unresolved. The V end lost 2 bases, the J end lost 6 bases, and 7 bases lay between the germline ends. Germline values: CDR1 KGHSH, CDR2 LQKENI. This CDR3 is built from 13 residues. CDR3 in amino acids: CASSPDRAGELFF. Here the CDR3 DNA reads TGTGCCAGCTCACCAGATAGGGCCGGGGAGCTGTTTTTT.

This clone showed up many times. This chain joins TRBV28 and TRBJ2-3, with TRBD2 matching over 11 bases. Looked up from germline, CDR1 is MDHEN and CDR2 is SYDVKM. The junction had 3 bases not matched to a gene; V was cut back by 4 bases and J by 0 bases. CDR3 length equals 16 residues. CDR3 sequence: CASSSRTSGSTDTQYF. For the CDR3, the DNA is TGTGCCAGCAGTTCCCGGACTAGCGGGAGCACAGATACGCAGTATTTT.